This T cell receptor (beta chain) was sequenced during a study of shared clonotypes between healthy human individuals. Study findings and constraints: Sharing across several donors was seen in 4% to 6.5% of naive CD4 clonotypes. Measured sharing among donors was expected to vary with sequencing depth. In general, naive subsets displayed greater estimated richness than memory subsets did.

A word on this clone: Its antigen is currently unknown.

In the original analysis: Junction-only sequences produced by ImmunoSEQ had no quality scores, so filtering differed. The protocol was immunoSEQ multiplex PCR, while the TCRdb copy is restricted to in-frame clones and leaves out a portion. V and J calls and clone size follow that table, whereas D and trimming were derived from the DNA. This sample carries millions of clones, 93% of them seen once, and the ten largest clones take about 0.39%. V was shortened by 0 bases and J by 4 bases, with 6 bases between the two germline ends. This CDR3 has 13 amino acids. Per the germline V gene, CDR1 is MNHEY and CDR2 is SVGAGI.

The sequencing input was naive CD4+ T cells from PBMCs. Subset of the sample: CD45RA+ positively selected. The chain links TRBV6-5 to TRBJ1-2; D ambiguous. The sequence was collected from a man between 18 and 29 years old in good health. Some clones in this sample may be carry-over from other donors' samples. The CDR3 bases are TGTGCCAGCAGTTACTCGGAGATCTATGGCTACACCTTC. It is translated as CASSYSEIYGYTF.